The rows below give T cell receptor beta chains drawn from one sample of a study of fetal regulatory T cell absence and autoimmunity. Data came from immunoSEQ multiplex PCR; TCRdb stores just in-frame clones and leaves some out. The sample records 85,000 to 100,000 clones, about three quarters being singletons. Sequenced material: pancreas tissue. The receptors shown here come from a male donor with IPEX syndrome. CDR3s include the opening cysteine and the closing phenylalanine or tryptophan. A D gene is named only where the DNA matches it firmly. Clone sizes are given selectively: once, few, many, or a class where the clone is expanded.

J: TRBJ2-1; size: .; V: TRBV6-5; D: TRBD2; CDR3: CASSYSAGGEIEQFF; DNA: TGTGCCAGCAGTTACTCAGCGGGGGGGGAGATTGAGCAGTTCTTC
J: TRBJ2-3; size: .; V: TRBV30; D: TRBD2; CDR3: CAWKGGAGVGEDTQYF; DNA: TGTGCCTGGAAAGGAGGAGCGGGAGTAGGTGAAGATACGCAGTATTTT
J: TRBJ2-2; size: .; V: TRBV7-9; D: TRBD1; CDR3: CASSSGTGVNTGELFF; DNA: TGTGCCAGCAGTTCCGGGACAGGGGTGAACACCGGGGAGCTGTTTTTT
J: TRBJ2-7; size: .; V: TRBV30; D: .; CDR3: CAWAQGIRRYEQYF; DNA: TGTGCCTGGGCTCAGGGGATAAGGAGGTACGAGCAGTACTTC
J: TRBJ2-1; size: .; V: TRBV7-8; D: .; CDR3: CASSLALRGATWYEQFF; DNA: TGTGCCAGCAGCTTAGCGCTTCGGGGGGCCACTTGGTATGAGCAGTTCTTC
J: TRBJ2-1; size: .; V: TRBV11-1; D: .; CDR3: CASSLLYNEQFF; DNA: TGTGCCAGCAGCTTACTCTACAATGAGCAGTTCTTC
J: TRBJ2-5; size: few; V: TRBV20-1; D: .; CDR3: CSALVQETQYF; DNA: TGCAGTGCCCTTGTACAAGAGACCCAGTACTTC
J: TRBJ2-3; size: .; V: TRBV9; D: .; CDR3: CASSVMPAAYPRDTQYF; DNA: TGTGCCAGCAGCGTAATGCCAGCGGCTTACCCGCGAGATACGCAGTATTTT
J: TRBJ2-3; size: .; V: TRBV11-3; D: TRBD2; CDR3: CASSLRSGGRLDTQYF; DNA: TGTGCCAGCAGCTTACGGTCGGGGGGTAGATTAGATACGCAGTATTTT
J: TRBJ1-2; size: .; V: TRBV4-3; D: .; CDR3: CASSPGPNHIVSF; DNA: TGCGCCAGCAGCCCGGGACCCAATCATATTGTCTCCTTC
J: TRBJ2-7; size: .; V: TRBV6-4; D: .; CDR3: CASSDGAGNEQYF; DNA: TGTGCCAGCAGTGACGGGGCGGGAAACGAGCAGTACTTC
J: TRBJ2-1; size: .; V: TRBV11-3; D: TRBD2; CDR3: CASRYGTSGHNEQFF; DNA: TGTGCCAGCAGGTATGGGACTAGCGGACACAATGAGCAGTTCTTC
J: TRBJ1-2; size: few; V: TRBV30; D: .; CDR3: CAWSGTYGYTF; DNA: TGTGCCTGGAGCGGGACTTATGGCTACACCTTC
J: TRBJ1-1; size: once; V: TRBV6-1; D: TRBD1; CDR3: CASSELTGPRRMNTEAFF; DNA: TGTGCCAGCAGTGAATTGACAGGGCCCAGAAGGATGAACACTGAAGCTTTCTTT
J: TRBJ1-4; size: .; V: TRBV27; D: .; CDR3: CAITFDSFKEKLFF; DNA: TGTGCCATCACCTTTGATAGTTTTAAAGAAAAACTGTTTTTT
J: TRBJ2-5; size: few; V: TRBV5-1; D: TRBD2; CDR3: CASSPGLAGYQETQYF; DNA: TGCGCCAGCAGCCCGGGACTAGCGGGGTACCAAGAGACCCAGTACTTC
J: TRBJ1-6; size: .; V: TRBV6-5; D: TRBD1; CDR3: CASSYSTGGSISPLHF; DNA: TGTGCCAGCAGTTACTCGACAGGGGGCTCGATTTCACCCCTCCACTTT
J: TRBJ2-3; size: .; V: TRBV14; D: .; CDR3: CASSQGVRGAQYF; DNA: TGTGCCAGCAGCCAAGGTGTCCGAGGGGCGCAGTATTTT
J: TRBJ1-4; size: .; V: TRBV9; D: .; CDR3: CASSVGVGPGHNEKLFF; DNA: TGTGCCAGCAGCGTAGGAGTTGGACCGGGACATAATGAAAAACTGTTTTTT
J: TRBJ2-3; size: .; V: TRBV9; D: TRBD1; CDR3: CASSASGGVALTDTQYF; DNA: TGTGCCAGCAGCGCATCAGGGGGCGTCGCCCTCACAGATACGCAGTATTTT
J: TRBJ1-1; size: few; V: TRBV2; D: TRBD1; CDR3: CASSRQGYTEAFF; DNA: TGTGCCAGCAGTCGACAGGGTTACACTGAAGCTTTCTTT
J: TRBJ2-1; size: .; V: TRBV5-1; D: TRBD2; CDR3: CASSLAVLAGSSSYNEQFF; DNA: TGCGCCAGCAGCTTGGCCGTGCTAGCGGGTTCGAGCTCCTACAATGAGCAGTTCTTC
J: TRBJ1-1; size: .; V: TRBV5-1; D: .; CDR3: CASSLTRNTEAFF; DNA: TGCGCCAGCAGCTTGACGAGGAACACTGAAGCTTTCTTT
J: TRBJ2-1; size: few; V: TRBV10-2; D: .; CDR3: CASGGASYNEQFF; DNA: TGCGCCAGCGGGGGGGCCTCCTACAATGAGCAGTTCTTC
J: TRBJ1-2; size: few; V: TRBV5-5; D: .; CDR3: CASSLRGGNYGYTF; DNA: TGTGCCAGCAGCTTAAGGGGGGGAAACTATGGCTACACCTTC
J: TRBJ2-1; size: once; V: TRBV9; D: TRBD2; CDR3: CASSVVSGVTYNEQFF; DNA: TGTGCCAGCAGCGTAGTGAGCGGGGTAACCTACAATGAGCAGTTCTTC
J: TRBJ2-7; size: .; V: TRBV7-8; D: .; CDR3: CASSLANVYEQYF; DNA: TGTGCCAGCAGCTTAGCGAACGTCTACGAGCAGTACTTC
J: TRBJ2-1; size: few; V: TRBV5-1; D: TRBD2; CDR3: CASSAVTSGYNEQFF; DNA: TGCGCCAGCAGCGCGGTGACTAGCGGATACAATGAGCAGTTCTTC
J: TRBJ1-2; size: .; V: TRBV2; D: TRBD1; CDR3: CASPRGGYGYTF; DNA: TGTGCCAGCCCCAGGGGGGGCTATGGCTACACCTTC
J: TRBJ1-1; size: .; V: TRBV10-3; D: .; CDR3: CAISELRKGIREAFF; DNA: TGTGCCATCAGTGAGTTGAGAAAGGGGATTCGAGAGGCTTTCTTT